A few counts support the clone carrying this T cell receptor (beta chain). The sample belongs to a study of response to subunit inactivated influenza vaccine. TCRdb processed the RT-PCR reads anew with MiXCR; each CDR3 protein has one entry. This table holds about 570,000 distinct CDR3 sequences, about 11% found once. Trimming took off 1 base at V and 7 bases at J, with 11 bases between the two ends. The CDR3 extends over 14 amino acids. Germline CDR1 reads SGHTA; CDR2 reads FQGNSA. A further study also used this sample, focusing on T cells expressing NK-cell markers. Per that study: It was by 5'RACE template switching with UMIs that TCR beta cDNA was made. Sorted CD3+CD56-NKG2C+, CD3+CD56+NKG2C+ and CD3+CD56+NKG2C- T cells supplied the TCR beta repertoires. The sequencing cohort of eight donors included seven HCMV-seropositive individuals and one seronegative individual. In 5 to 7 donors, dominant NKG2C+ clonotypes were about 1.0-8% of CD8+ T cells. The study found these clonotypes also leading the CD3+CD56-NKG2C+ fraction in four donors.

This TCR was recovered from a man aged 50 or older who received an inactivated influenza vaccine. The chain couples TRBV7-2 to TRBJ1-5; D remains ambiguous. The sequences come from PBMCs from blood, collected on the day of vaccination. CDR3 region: CASSLEPLGQPQHF. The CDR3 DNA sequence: TGTGCCAGCAGCTTAGAACCGTTGGGGCAGCCCCAGCATTTT. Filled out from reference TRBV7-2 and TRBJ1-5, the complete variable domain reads GAGVSQSPSNKVTEKGKDVELRCDPISGHTALYWYRQSLGQGLEFLIYFQGNSAPDKSGLPSDRFSAERTGGSVSTLTIQRTQQEDSAVYLCASSLEPLGQPQHFGDGTRLSIL.